Listed below are T cell receptor beta chains from one sample, sequenced in a study of CD8 T cells in ankylosing spondylitis. TCRdb recomputed calls from the 5' RACE reads with MiXCR, one row per CDR3 protein. The sample has roughly 670,000 distinct CDR3 sequences; roughly 20% are singletons. The sample was blood, either unsorted or a sorted T cell fraction (not recorded which). The source is a male donor with ankylosing spondylitis. Both conserved end residues are part of each CDR3. D genes are given only for firm matches.

J gene | D gene | V gene | CDR3 protein
TRBJ1-3 | . | TRBV24-1 | CATTTGSGNTIYF
TRBJ2-7 | TRBD1 | TRBV3-1 | CASSQYDRAYEQYF
TRBJ2-5 | TRBD1 | TRBV20-1 | CSARPQQGPETQYF
TRBJ2-1 | . | TRBV7-9 | CASSPVPAGEFYNEQFF
TRBJ2-7 | TRBD2 | TRBV3-1 | CASTPHSGSRGEQYF
TRBJ1-1 | . | TRBV20-1 | CSAIMGANTEAFF
TRBJ2-1 | TRBD2 | TRBV7-9 | CASSPTSDSSYNEQFF
TRBJ2-1 | . | TRBV5-1 | CASSLIAYNEQFF
TRBJ1-1 | TRBD1 | TRBV3-1 | CASSQDGDRNTEAFF
TRBJ2-7 | . | TRBV20-1 | CSASIQGPYEQYF
TRBJ2-7 | TRBD2 | TRBV12-3/TRBV12-4 | CASRPGTSEEQYF
TRBJ1-1 | . | TRBV28 | CASSLHGAQNTEAFF
TRBJ1-1 | . | TRBV7-9 | CASRRNNIDEAFF
TRBJ2-7 | TRBD2 | TRBV5-1 | CASSWAGGLSYEQYF
TRBJ2-3 | . | TRBV4-1 | CASSQGIRGGDTDTQYF
TRBJ2-1 | TRBD2 | TRBV4-2 | CASRGLGVGNEQFF